Below, 3 T cell receptor beta chains from the same sample are listed, as sequenced in a study of vaccination and CD4 T cells after COVID-19 (dated by TCRdb to 2021 to 2024). Interpreted using the paper, the treatment or condition label stands for: approximately nine-day PBMC culture with coronavirus spike peptide pools or control peptides (ViraFEST assay). The method was PCR. Sequencing took place on an Illumina iSeq 100. DNA from cultured CD4+ T cells was subjected to TCR sequencing with the Oncomine TCR Beta short-read assay at the Johns Hopkins FTIC core. Starting from the raw public reads, TCRdb applied fastp trimming at Q25, assembled clones with MiXCR and retained in-frame beta chains. Merged by CDR3 protein, the rows form single entries marked with the most common genes and DNA. The sample data list 15,000 to 20,000 distinct CDR3 sequences, and under 60% of these were observed just once. The ten top clones hold 9% to 10% of the sample.

Antigens of these TCRs are unknown. This specimen consisted of CD4+ T cells from blood, cultured in vitro, obtained after SARS-CoV-2 vaccination. These receptors all stem from a human donor who had recovered from COVID-19.

This clonotype was seen a few times. The V call is TRBV20-1, the J call TRBJ2-3; a possible D gene is TRBD2 (6 bases). The CDR3 loop spans 12 amino acids. Looked up from germline, CDR1 is DFQATT and CDR2 is SNEGSKA (reference sequence). V was cut by 4 bases and J by 5 bases, with 10 bases left in between. CDR3 residues: CSANSGGDTQYF. The CDR3 DNA reads as TGCAGTGCTAATAGCGGCGGAGATACGCAGTATTTT.

Only one count was recorded for this clonotype. The CDR3 sequence: CASSPDSGNTIYF. The CDR3 DNA follows: TGTGCCAGCAGTCCCGACTCTGGAAACACCATATATTTT. This chain links TRBV7-9 with TRBJ1-3; D not certain. V was trimmed by 6 bases and J by 0 bases, leaving 6 bases between them. This CDR3 has 13 amino acids. Germline CDR1 is SEHNR and CDR2 is FQNEAQ (reference sequence).

The chain recombines TRBV15 with TRBJ2-3, with D possibly TRBD1 on 5 matching bases. The germline V and J ends were trimmed by 8 bases and 3 bases, with 15 bases remaining between them. CDR1 and CDR2 from the germline V gene are LNHNV and YYDKDF (reference sequence). This CDR3 comprises 14 residues. CDR3 protein: CATAPERGTDTQYF. The CDR3 DNA reads as TGTGCCACCGCCCCGGAAAGGGGAACAGATACGCAGTATTTT.